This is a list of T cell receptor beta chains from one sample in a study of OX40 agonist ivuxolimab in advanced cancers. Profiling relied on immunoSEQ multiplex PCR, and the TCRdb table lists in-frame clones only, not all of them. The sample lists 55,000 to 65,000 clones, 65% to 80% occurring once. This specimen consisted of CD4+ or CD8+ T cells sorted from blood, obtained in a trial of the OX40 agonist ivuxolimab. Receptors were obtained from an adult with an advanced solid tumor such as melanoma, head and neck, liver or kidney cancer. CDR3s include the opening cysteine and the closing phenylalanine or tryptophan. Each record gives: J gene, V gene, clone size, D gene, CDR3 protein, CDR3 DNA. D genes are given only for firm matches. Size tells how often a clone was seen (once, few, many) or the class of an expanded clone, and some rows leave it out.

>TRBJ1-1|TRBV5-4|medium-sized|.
CASSSPGRPGANTEAFF
TGTGCCAGCAGCTCACCGGGCCGGCCTGGGGCGAACACTGAAGCTTTCTTT
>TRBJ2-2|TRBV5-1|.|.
CASSLAGQNTGELFF
TGCGCCAGCAGCTTGGCGGGACAGAACACCGGGGAGCTGTTTTTT
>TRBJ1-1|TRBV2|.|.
CASSSGLNTEAFF
TGTGCCAGCAGCTCAGGTCTGAACACTGAAGCTTTCTTT
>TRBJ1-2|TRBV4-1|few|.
CASSHPQASYGYTF
TGCGCCAGCAGCCACCCACAGGCATCCTATGGCTACACCTTC
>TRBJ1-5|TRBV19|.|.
CASSIFSSPSNQPQHF
TGTGCCAGTAGTATATTCTCCAGCCCTAGCAATCAGCCCCAGCATTTT
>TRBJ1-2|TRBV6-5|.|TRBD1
CASSQVTGGYGYTF
TGTGCCAGCAGTCAAGTAACAGGGGGTTATGGCTACACCTTC
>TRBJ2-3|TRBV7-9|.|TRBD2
CASSLALGLAGSTDTQYF
TGTGCCAGCAGCTTAGCGCTGGGACTAGCGGGGAGCACAGATACGCAGTATTTT
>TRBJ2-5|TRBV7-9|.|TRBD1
CASSLAQGVETQYF
TGTGCCAGCAGCTTAGCACAGGGGGTTGAGACCCAGTACTTC
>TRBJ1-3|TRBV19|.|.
CASSRPGPISGNTIYF
TGTGCCAGTAGTAGGCCGGGACCGATCTCTGGAAACACCATATATTTT
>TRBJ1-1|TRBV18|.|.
CASSPLGEGEAFF
TGTGCCAGCTCACCACTAGGGGAGGGTGAAGCTTTCTTT
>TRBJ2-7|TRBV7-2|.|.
CASSAQGGGYEQYF
TGTGCCAGCAGCGCTCAGGGGGGAGGCTACGAGCAGTACTTC
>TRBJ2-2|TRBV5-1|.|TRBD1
CASSRDSPNTGELFF
TGCGCCAGCAGCCGGGACAGCCCGAACACCGGGGAGCTGTTTTTT
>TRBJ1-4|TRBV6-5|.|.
CASSETAHNEKLFF
TGTGCCAGCAGTGAGACTGCCCATAATGAAAAACTGTTTTTT
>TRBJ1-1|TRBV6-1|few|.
CASSPRDTGTEAFF
TGTGCCAGCAGTCCCCGGGACACGGGAACTGAAGCTTTCTTT
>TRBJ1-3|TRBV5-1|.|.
CASSLDGEPGNTIYF
TGCGCCAGCAGCTTGGATGGGGAACCTGGAAACACCATATATTTT
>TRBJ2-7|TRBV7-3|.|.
CASSPTFYEQYF
TGTGCCAGCAGCCCCACTTTCTACGAGCAGTACTTC
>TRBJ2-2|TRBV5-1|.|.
CASSLGGPAGELFF
TGCGCCAGCAGCTTGGGGGGACCGGCCGGGGAGCTGTTTTTT
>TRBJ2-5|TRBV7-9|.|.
CASRYRDGVRETQYF
TGTGCCAGCAGGTACAGGGACGGGGTGAGAGAGACCCAGTACTTC
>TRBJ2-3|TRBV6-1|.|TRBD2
CASSAGGAGGSTDTQYF
TGTGCCAGCAGTGCTGGTGGAGCGGGGGGGAGCACAGATACGCAGTATTTT
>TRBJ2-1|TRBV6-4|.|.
CASSAQPHNEQFF
TGTGCCAGCAGTGCCCAGCCCCACAATGAGCAGTTCTTC
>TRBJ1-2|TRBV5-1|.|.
CASSLVMGVDYGYTF
TGCGCCAGCAGCTTGGTTATGGGGGTGGACTATGGCTACACCTTC
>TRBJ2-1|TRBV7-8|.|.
CASSLGGGSGLGGEQFF
TGTGCCAGCAGCTTAGGAGGTGGTAGCGGTCTCGGAGGTGAGCAGTTCTTC
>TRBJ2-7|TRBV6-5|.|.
CASRGSSYEQYF
TGTGCCAGCAGGGGGAGCTCCTACGAGCAGTACTTC
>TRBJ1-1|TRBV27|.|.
CASSKTENTEAFF
TGTGCCAGCAGTAAGACAGAGAACACTGAAGCTTTCTTT
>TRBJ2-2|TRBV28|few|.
CASTNLPGRANTGELFF
TGTGCCAGCACCAATCTTCCTGGCCGAGCGAACACCGGGGAGCTGTTTTTT
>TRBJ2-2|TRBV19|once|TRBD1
CASSIRTGNGELFF
TGTGCCAGTAGTATCCGGACAGGGAACGGGGAGCTGTTTTTT
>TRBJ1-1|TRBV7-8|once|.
CASSLARDMNTEAFF
TGTGCCAGCAGCTTAGCGAGGGACATGAACACTGAAGCTTTCTTT
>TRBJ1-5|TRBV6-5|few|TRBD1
CASSERQGWQPQHF
TGTGCCAGCAGTGAGCGACAGGGGTGGCAGCCCCAGCATTTT
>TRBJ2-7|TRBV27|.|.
CASSLRVGRSYEQYF
TGTGCCAGCAGTTTAAGGGTGGGCAGATCCTACGAGCAGTACTTC
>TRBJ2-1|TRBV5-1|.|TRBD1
CASSTGQGSFSYNEQFF
TGCGCCAGCAGCACCGGACAGGGCTCGTTCTCCTACAATGAGCAGTTCTTC
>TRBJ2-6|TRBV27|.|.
CASSSPRRGGSSGANVLTF
TGTGCCAGCAGTTCCCCCCGGAGAGGGGGATCCTCTGGGGCCAACGTCCTGACTTTC
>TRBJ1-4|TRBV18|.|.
CASSPQSNEKLFF
TGTGCCAGCTCACCACAGTCTAATGAAAAACTGTTTTTT
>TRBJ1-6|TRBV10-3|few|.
CAIRQASGNSPLHF
TGTGCCATAAGACAGGCCTCAGGGAATTCACCCCTCCACTTT
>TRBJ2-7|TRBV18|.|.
CASSPPARAVYEQYF
TGTGCCAGCTCACCACCCGCCAGGGCGGTCTACGAGCAGTACTTC
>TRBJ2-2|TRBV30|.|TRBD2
CAWNSGSPGELFF
TGTGCCTGGAATAGCGGGAGCCCCGGGGAGCTGTTTTTT
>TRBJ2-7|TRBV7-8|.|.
CASSLQGNSYEQYF
TGTGCCAGCAGCTTGCAGGGAAACTCCTACGAGCAGTACTTC
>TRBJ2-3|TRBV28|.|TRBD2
CASTTPSGRGGDTQYF
TGTGCCAGCACTACGCCTAGCGGGAGGGGTGGAGATACGCAGTATTTT
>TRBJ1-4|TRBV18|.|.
CASSKGRSGEKLFF
TGTGCCAGCTCAAAAGGGCGCAGCGGCGAAAAACTGTTTTTT
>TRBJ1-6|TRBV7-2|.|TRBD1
CASSSDRGSSYNSPLHF
TGTGCCAGCAGCTCCGACAGGGGGAGCTCCTATAATTCACCCCTCCACTTT
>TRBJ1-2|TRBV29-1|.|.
CSVEQGSDYGYTF
TGCAGCGTCGAGCAGGGGTCAGACTATGGCTACACCTTC
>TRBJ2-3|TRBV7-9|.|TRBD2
CASSLVLAGSTDTQYF
TGTGCCAGCAGCTTAGTACTAGCGGGAAGCACAGATACGCAGTATTTT
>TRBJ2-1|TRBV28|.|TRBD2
CASSNQAGFSYNEQFF
TGTGCCAGCAGTAACCAAGCGGGGTTTTCCTACAATGAGCAGTTCTTC
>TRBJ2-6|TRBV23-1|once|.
CASSPQRRTSSGANVLTF
TGCGCCAGCAGTCCCCAGAGACGAACGTCCTCTGGGGCCAACGTCCTGACTTTC
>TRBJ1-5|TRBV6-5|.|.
CASSPGGNQPQHF
TGTGCCAGCAGCCCCGGGGGCAATCAGCCCCAGCATTTT
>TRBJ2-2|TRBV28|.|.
CASRSPGLFLNTGELFF
TGTGCCAGCAGGTCACCGGGACTCTTCTTGAACACCGGGGAGCTGTTTTTT
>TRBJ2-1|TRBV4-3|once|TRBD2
CASSQALAGDYNEQFF
TGCGCCAGCAGCCAAGCCCTAGCGGGGGACTACAATGAGCAGTTCTTC
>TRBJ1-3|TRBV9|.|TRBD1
CASSGQGTDPGNTIYF
TGTGCCAGCAGCGGTCAGGGGACAGACCCTGGAAACACCATATATTTT
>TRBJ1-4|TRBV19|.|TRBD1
CASRDRGATNEKLFF
TGTGCCAGTAGAGACAGGGGGGCAACTAATGAAAAACTGTTTTTT
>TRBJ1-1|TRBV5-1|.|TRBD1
CASSPQTGAHTEAFF
TGCGCCAGCAGCCCACAGACAGGGGCCCACACTGAAGCTTTCTTT
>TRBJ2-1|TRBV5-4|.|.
CASSLPVSYNEQFF
TGTGCCAGCAGCTTACCGGTCTCCTACAATGAGCAGTTCTTC
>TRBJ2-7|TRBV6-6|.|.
CASSYSLAFEQYF
TGTGCCAGCAGTTACAGTCTAGCTTTCGAGCAGTACTTC
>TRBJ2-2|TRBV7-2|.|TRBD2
CASSTGAGANTGELFF
TGTGCCAGCAGCACCGGGGCGGGAGCGAACACCGGGGAGCTGTTTTTT